The following is a T cell receptor (beta chain) sequence with its context. Its antigen is not identified. The sample comes from a study of blood T cells in healthy people across ages. General study findings and limits: PBMCs went unsorted, and a conclusive naive versus antigen-experienced comparison was therefore prevented. In long-lived donors, naive CD4+ cell counts and diversity exceeded those of aged donors. Lack of knowledge of donor CMV status possibly confounded expanded clonotype changes. Age showed a roughly linear inverse relationship with TCR beta diversity per million T cells.

Alongside a J-beta primer mix, a sample-barcoded 5' primer served in a second PCR lasting 7 to 11 cycles. TCRdb analysed the 5' RACE reads with MiXCR anew, one entry per CDR3 protein. The sample lists about 970,000 distinct CDR3 sequences, roughly half seen once, with 20% to 25% in the top ten. J was trimmed by 5 bases and V by 6 bases; bases with no gene match: 4. The CDR3 sequence is 14 residues long. Sequenced input: blood. The genes are TRBV12-3 or TRBV12-4 and TRBJ2-5; 12 bases fit TRBD2. The source is a woman aged 55 to 70 in good health. Here the CDR3 reads CASRMTSGSETQYF. The CDR3 bases are TGTGCCAGCAGGATGACTAGCGGGAGTGAGACCCAGTACTTC.